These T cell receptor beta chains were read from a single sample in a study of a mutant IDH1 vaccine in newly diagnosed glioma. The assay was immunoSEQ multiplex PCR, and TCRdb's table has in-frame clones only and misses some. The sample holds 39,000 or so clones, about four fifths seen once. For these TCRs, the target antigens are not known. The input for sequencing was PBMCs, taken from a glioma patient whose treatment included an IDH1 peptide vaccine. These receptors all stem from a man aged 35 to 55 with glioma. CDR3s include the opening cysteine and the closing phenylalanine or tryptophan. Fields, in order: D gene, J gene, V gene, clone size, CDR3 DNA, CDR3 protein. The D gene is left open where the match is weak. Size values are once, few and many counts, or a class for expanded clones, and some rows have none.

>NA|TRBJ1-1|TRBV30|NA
TGTGCCTGGACTGTAGGGGCCCGCGCTGAAGCTTTCTTT
CAWTVGARAEAFF
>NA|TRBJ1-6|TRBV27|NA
TGTGCCAGCAGTTTCAGGGGAAATTCACCCCTCCACTTT
CASSFRGNSPLHF
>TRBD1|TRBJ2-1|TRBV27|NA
TGTGCCAGCAGTTTATCCCCAGGGACAGGGGTAAAGCGGGATGAGCAGTTCTTC
CASSLSPGTGVKRDEQFF
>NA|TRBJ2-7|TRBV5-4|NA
TGTGCCAGCACTCTGGGCTATGGCGACGAGCAGTACTTC
CASTLGYGDEQYF
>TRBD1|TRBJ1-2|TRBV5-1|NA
TGCGCCAGCAGCTTGGCCGGAGTGGGACAGTTCTATGGCTACACCTTC
CASSLAGVGQFYGYTF
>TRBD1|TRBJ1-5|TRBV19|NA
TGTGCCAGTCGACCGGGACAGGGGTTCAATCAGCCCCAGCATTTT
CASRPGQGFNQPQHF
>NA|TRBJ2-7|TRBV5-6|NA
TGTGCCAGCAGTCTTACTAGAAGCTCCTACGAGCAGTACTTC
CASSLTRSSYEQYF
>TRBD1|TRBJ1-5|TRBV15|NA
TGTGCCACCAGCAACCCTGGGACAGGCAGCAATCAGCCCCAGCATTTT
CATSNPGTGSNQPQHF
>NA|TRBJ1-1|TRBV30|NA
TGTGCCTGTACGGAAACTGAAGCTTTCTTT
CACTETEAFF
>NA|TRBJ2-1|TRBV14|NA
TGTGCCAGCAGCCAAGATCAGCCCAGATTTTACAATGAGCAGTTCTTC
CASSQDQPRFYNEQFF
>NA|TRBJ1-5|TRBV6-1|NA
TGTGCCAGCAGTGACCGAGGCCATCAGCCCCAGCATTTT
CASSDRGHQPQHF
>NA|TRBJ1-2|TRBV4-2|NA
TGTGCCAGCAGCCAAGATAGCACTGCCCGAGGGGGCTACACCTTC
CASSQDSTARGGYTF
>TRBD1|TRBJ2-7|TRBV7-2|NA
TGTGCCAGCAGCTTAGCCCGGGACAGGGGTTACGAGCAGTACTTC
CASSLARDRGYEQYF
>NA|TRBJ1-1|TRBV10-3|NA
TGTGCCATCAGTGAGTCGATCACTGAAGCTTTCTTT
CAISESITEAFF
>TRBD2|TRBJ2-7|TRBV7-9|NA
TGTGCCAGCAGCTCCGATCCGACTAGCAGCCACGAGCAGTACTTC
CASSSDPTSSHEQYF
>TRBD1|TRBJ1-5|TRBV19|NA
TGTGCCAGTAGTGCCCAGACAGGGGGCTTGCCCCAGCATTTT
CASSAQTGGLPQHF
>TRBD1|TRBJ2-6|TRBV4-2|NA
TGTGCCAGCAGCGCATTCTCCGGACAGGGCTCTGGGGCCAACGTCCTGACTTTC
CASSAFSGQGSGANVLTF
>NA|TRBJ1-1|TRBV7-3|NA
TGTGCCAGCAGCCGGGACCGTAACACTGAAGCTTTCTTT
CASSRDRNTEAFF
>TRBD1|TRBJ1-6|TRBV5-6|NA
TGTGCCAGCAGCTTCTACTCGGGACAGGTCAATTCACCCCTCCACTTT
CASSFYSGQVNSPLHF
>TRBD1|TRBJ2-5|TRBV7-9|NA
TGTGCCAGCAGCTTAGCCCCCGGGACAGTAGAGACCCAGTACTTC
CASSLAPGTVETQYF
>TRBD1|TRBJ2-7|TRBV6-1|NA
TGTGCCAGCAGTGAAGGTGGACAGGGCTACGAGCAGTACTTC
CASSEGGQGYEQYF
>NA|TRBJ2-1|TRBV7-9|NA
TGTGCCAGCAGCGACCGACAGGTAGATTCCTACAATGAGCAGTTCTTC
CASSDRQVDSYNEQFF
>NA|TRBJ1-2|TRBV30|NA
TGTGCCTGGAGTGTAGAATACGGGCGCGCTAACTATGGCTACACCTTC
CAWSVEYGRANYGYTF
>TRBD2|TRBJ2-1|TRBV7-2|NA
TGTGCCAGCAACCTCCAGAGCCTAGCGGGGGGGCATGAGCAGTTCTTC
CASNLQSLAGGHEQFF
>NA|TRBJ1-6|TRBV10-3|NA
TGTGCCATCAGGGAGGGGGGGGCGGATAATTCACCCCTCCACTTT
CAIREGGADNSPLHF
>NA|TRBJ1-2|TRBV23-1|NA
TGCGCCAGCAGTCAACCTGCTTATAACTATGGCTACACCTTC
CASSQPAYNYGYTF
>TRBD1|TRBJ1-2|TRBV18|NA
TGTGCCAGCTCACCCCGGGACAGGGATGGCTACACCTTC
CASSPRDRDGYTF
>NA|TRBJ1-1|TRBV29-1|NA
TGCAGCTTTGTGACCCGGAACACTGAAGCTTTCTTT
CSFVTRNTEAFF
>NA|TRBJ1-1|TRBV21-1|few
TGTGCCAGCAGCCCCTGGAAGGGATGTTACACTGAAGCTTTCTTT
CASSPWKGCYTEAFF
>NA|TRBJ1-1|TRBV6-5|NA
TGTGCCAGCAGCCGGCCGGGCCTCGAAGCTTTCTTT
CASSRPGLEAFF
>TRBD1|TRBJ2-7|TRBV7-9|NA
TGTGCCAGCAGCCGAATCGAGGACAGGGGCTACGAGCAGTACTTC
CASSRIEDRGYEQYF
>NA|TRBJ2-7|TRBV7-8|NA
TGTGCCAGCAGCCCCACCCAGACAGTGAGCTCCTACGAGCAGTACTTC
CASSPTQTVSSYEQYF
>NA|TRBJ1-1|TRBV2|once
TGTGCCAGCAGTGTCTATAACACTGAAGCTTTCTTT
CASSVYNTEAFF
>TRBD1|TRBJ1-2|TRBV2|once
TGTGCCAGCAGAGAATCAGGACAGGGATATGGCTACACCTTC
CASRESGQGYGYTF
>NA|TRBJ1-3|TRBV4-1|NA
TGCGCCAGCAGCCAAGGTCTCAGGGCTTACTCTGGAAACACCATATATTTT
CASSQGLRAYSGNTIYF
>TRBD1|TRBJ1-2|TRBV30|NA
TGTGCCTGGAGTAGGGACAGGGCTGGCTACACCTTC
CAWSRDRAGYTF
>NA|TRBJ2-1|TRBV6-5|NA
TGTGCCAGCAGTTACTTTACACAGGGAACCAATGAGCAGTTCTTC
CASSYFTQGTNEQFF
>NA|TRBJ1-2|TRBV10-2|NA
TGCGCCAGCAGTGAGGAGGGTAAGTACCCTGGCTACACCTTC
CASSEEGKYPGYTF
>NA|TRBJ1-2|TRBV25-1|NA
TGTGCCAGCAGTGTTGGGAGAGGTGGCTACACCTTC
CASSVGRGGYTF
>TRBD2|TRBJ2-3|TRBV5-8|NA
TGTGCCAGCTTTAGGCGGGGGGTTAGCACAGATACGCAGTATTTT
CASFRRGVSTDTQYF
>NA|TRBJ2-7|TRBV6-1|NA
TGTGCCAGCACCTCCGACCTCTACGAGCAGTACTTC
CASTSDLYEQYF
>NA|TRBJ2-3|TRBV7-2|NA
TGTGCCAGCAGCTCTACTAGAGCAGATACGCAGTATTTT
CASSSTRADTQYF
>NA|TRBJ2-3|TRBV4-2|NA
TGTGCCAGCAGCCAAGATTCGGAAGGGGAACGCACAGATACGCAGTATTTT
CASSQDSEGERTDTQYF
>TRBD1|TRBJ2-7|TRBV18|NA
TGTGCCAGCTCACTCGGACAGGGGGACGAGCAGTACTTC
CASSLGQGDEQYF
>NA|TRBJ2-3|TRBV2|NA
TGTGCCAGCAGTGATGTAGGGACGGTTACGCAGTATTTT
CASSDVGTVTQYF
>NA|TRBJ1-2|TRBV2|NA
TGTGCCAGCATCCGGTGGGGCGAGGGCTACACCTTC
CASIRWGEGYTF
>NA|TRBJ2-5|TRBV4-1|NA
TGCGCCAGCAGCCAAGGGGTGGGAGCTGGCCAAGAGACCCAGTACTTC
CASSQGVGAGQETQYF
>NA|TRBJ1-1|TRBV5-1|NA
TGCGCCAGCAGCTTCGCCCGGAACACTGAAGCTTTCTTT
CASSFARNTEAFF
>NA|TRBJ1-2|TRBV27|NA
TGTGCCAGCAGTTTAATCCCACCGCGGCCACCTAACTATGGCTACACCTTC
CASSLIPPRPPNYGYTF
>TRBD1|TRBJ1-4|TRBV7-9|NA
TGTGCCAGCAGCGCCCGACAGGGAACTAATGAAAAACTGTTTTTT
CASSARQGTNEKLFF
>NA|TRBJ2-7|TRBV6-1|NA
TGTGCCAGCAACCAGGACAGCTCCTACGAGCAGTACTTC
CASNQDSSYEQYF
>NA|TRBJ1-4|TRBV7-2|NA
TGTGCCAGCAGCTCTTCAGGTCCCGGGGGTGAAAAACTGTTTTTT
CASSSSGPGGEKLFF
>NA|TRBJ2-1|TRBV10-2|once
TGCGCCAGCAGTGTTACGGACAGCTCCTACAATGAGCAGTTCTTC
CASSVTDSSYNEQFF